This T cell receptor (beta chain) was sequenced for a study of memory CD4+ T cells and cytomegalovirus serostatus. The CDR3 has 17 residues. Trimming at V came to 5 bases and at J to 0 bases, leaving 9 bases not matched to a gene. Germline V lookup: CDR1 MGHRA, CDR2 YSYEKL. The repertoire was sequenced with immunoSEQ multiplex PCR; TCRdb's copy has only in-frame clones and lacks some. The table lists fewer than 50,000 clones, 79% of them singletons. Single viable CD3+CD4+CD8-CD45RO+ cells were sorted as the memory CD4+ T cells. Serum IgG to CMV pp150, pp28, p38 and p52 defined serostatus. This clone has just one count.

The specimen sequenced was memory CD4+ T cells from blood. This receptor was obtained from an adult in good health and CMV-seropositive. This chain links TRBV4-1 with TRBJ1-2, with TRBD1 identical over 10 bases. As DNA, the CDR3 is TGCGCCAGCAGCAGACCGGGACAGGGGATCGCTAACTATGGCTACACCTTC. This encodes CASSRPGQGIANYGYTF.